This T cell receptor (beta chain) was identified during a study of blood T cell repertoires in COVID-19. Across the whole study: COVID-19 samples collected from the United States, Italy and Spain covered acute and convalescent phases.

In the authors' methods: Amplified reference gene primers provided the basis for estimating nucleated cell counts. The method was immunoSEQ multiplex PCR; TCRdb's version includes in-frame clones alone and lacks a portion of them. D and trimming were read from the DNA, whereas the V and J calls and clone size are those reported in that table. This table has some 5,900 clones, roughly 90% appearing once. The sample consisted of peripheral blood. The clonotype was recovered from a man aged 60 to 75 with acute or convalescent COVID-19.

The CDR3 nucleotides read TGTGCCAGCAAATTACTTGCAACTAATGAAAAACTGTTTTTT. This sequence encodes CASKLLATNEKLFF. The rearrangement links TRBV6-5 to TRBJ1-4; D call uncertain. Germline V gives CDR1 MNHEY, CDR2 SVGAGI. This CDR3 region has 14 residues. V was cut by 7 bases and J by 0 bases, with 9 bases left in between.